This is a list of T cell receptor beta chains from one sample in a study of cytomegalovirus exposure and HLA in healthy donors. Libraries were prepared by immunoSEQ multiplex PCR; TCRdb keeps only in-frame clonotypes and omits some of them. The sample comprises about 130,000 clones, 60% to 80% of which are singletons, and approximately 1.2% rests with the top ten. The sample consisted of PBMCs. These receptor sequences come from a man aged 50 to 60 in good health and CMV-seronegative. The CDR3 runs from the conserved cysteine through the conserved F or W.

TRBJ1-1 TRBV18 CASSPLGANTEAFF
TRBJ1-5 TRBV28 CASRQGNNQPQHF
TRBJ2-7 TRBV19 CASSIAGTVSYEQYF
TRBJ2-1 TRBV19 CASSPSWGRTSRGNEQFF
TRBJ2-7 TRBV5-1 CASSLARGAYEQYF
TRBJ2-2 TRBV9 CASSARLAPTGELFF
TRBJ1-6 TRBV6-5 CASSSTGVIESPLHF
TRBJ1-1 TRBV5-4 CASSRDPGGEGTEAFF
TRBJ2-6 TRBV10-3 CAISSRDRTYSGANVLTF
TRBJ1-5 TRBV6-1 CASSEALQMGNQPQHF
TRBJ2-7 TRBV19 CASSNGVRGEQYF
TRBJ2-3 TRBV12-5 CASGRGTSGTTDTQYF
TRBJ2-3 TRBV9 CASSVGSGRSTDTQYF
TRBJ2-5 TRBV28 CASSYTGARRETQYF
TRBJ2-5 TRBV11-2 CASSLGLAETQYF
TRBJ1-1 TRBV28 CASVQATEAFF
TRBJ2-6 TRBV10-3 CAISTTGDGANVLTF
TRBJ2-7 TRBV19 CASSIDLGSYEQYF
TRBJ2-1 TRBV18 CASSPGAYEQFF
TRBJ2-2 TRBV6-4 CASSELAGTGELFF
TRBJ1-6 TRBV2 CASSDFFDSPLHF
TRBJ2-1 TRBV10-3 CAISGTPEANEQFF
TRBJ2-3 TRBV18 CASSPQAGSTDTQYF
TRBJ2-1 TRBV19 CASSVGTSGYNEQFF
TRBJ2-3 TRBV21-1 CASSKARLAGGTDTQYF
TRBJ2-1 TRBV5-1 CASSLGTGGGGLAGNEQFF
TRBJ1-4 TRBV5-4 CASSPGQGKTNEKLFF
TRBJ2-3 TRBV25-1 CASSERLGQMSTDTQYF
TRBJ2-1 TRBV28 CASMTGGGGNNEQFF
TRBJ2-7 TRBV11-2 CASSWTSGSDEQYF
TRBJ2-1 TRBV19 CASSHRGNNNEQFF
TRBJ2-2 TRBV6-5 CASSLEGSRNTGELFF
TRBJ2-5 TRBV11-2 CASSFGQGQETQYF
TRBJ1-1 TRBV6-5 CASSYLASRRTEAFF
TRBJ2-5 TRBV9 CASSPLDSQETQYF
TRBJ2-5 TRBV23-1 CASSQAGVSKGGETQYF
TRBJ1-5 TRBV11-2 CASSRQGGSNQPQHF
TRBJ1-2 TRBV28 CASSVRGNYGYTF
TRBJ2-1 TRBV28 CASSSGGAQFF
TRBJ2-5 TRBV18 CASSPGRQETQYF
TRBJ2-7 TRBV28 CASSLNNPYEQYF
TRBJ1-3 TRBV4-3 CASSQDLAVSGNTIYF
TRBJ1-3 TRBV28 CASVRSSGGNTIYF
TRBJ1-2 TRBV5-1 CASSQGQRLGYTF
TRBJ1-6 TRBV30 CAWSGQEASPLHF
TRBJ2-2 TRBV4-1 CASSQRTGGGTGELFF
TRBJ2-1 TRBV7-3 CASSRTEREPYNEQFF
TRBJ2-4 TRBV28 CASRRGVQGAKYF